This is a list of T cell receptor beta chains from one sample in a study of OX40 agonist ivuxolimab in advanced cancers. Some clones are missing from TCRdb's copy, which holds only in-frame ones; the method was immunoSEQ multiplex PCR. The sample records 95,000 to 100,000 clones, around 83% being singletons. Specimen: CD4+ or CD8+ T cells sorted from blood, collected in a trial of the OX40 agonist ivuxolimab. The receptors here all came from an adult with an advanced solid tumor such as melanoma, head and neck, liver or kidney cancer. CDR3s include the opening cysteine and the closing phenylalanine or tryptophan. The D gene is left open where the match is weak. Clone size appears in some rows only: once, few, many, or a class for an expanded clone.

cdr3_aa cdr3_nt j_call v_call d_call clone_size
CASTHSGDQETQYF TGTGCCAGCACCCACAGCGGCGATCAAGAGACCCAGTACTTC TRBJ2-5 TRBV21-1 . once
CATSSLGTNYGYTF TGTGCCACCAGCTCCTTGGGGACAAACTATGGCTACACCTTC TRBJ1-2 TRBV15 . .
CASSLLRGPPTDTQYF TGTGCCAGCAGCTTACTTCGGGGGCCACCCACAGATACGCAGTATTTT TRBJ2-3 TRBV11-2 . .
CASSLGTGGPGELFF TGTGCCAGCAGCTTGGGGACAGGGGGCCCCGGGGAGCTGTTTTTT TRBJ2-2 TRBV5-4 TRBD1 .
CASSLKGQGQNTEAFF TGTGCCAGCAGCTTAAAGGGACAGGGACAGAACACTGAAGCTTTCTTT TRBJ1-1 TRBV5-6 TRBD1 .
CSVEDPLYNEQFF TGCAGCGTTGAAGATCCTCTCTACAATGAGCAGTTCTTC TRBJ2-1 TRBV29-1 . .
CASSTTGQENTEAFF TGTGCCAGCAGCACGACGGGACAGGAGAACACTGAAGCTTTCTTT TRBJ1-1 TRBV6-5 TRBD1 .
CAWIWGVNTEAFF TGTGCCTGGATATGGGGGGTGAACACTGAAGCTTTCTTT TRBJ1-1 TRBV30 . .
CASSTPGNTIYF TGTGCCAGTAGTACTCCTGGAAACACCATATATTTT TRBJ1-3 TRBV19 . few
CAWSRGGSGANVLTF TGTGCCTGGTCCAGGGGCGGTTCTGGGGCCAACGTCCTGACTTTC TRBJ2-6 TRBV30 . .
CASGWTATEAFF TGTGCCAGTGGCTGGACAGCCACTGAAGCTTTCTTT TRBJ1-1 TRBV19 . .